This passage covers 6 T cell receptor beta chains from one sample sequenced in a study of control samples from healthy donors and cancer patients. Repertoires were generated with immunoSEQ multiplex PCR, while TCRdb's copy carries only in-frame clones and drops some. Of 1,500 to 2,500 clones listed, around three quarters are singletons. Sequencing was performed on formalin-fixed, paraffin-embedded tissue. These TCRs come from a female donor with lung cancer.

V usage is TRBV28 and J usage is TRBJ2-7; D remains unclear. Looked up from germline, CDR1 is MDHEN and CDR2 is SYDVKM. There are 15 residues in the CDR3. With 5 bases removed from V and 0 bases from J, the gap between germline ends came to 14 bases. The DNA of the CDR3 is TGTGCCAGCAGTAACAACAAGGTCTACTCCTACGAGCAGTACTTC. Translating it yields CASSNNKVYSYEQYF.

This clone qualifies as large. The chain couples TRBV5-1 to TRBJ2-1; 11 bases fit TRBD2. This CDR3 is built from 15 residues. Germline V gene sequence: CDR1 SGHRS, CDR2 YFSETQ. The ends lost 4 bases at V and 4 bases at J; junction bases unmatched: 4. The CDR3 loop is CASSLGLAEYNEQFF. CDR3 DNA sequence: TGCGCCAGCAGCCTGGGACTAGCGGAATACAATGAGCAGTTCTTC.

This clone appeared once. The CDR3 region is CASSSRTVYRPEQYF. The CDR3 DNA reads as TGTGCCAGCAGCTCCAGGACAGTATACCGTCCCGAGCAGTACTTC. V usage is TRBV5-6 and J usage is TRBJ2-7; possibly TRBD1 for D (6 bases). V was clipped by 3 bases and J by 6 bases, with 19 bases between them. Germline V gene lookup returns CDR1 SGHDT and CDR2 YYEEEE. This CDR3 is built from 15 residues.

The gene calls are TRBV19 and TRBJ2-1; the D gene could be TRBD1 or TRBD2 (6 bases each). V was clipped by 3 bases and J by 6 bases, with 12 bases between them. This CDR3 has 14 amino acids. CDR1 LNHDA and CDR2 SQIVND come from the germline V gene (reference sequence). DNA for the CDR3: TGTGCCAGTAGTATCGGGACACTAGCCAATGAGCAGTTCTTC. This translates into CASSIGTLANEQFF.

This clone was seen once. The rearrangement uses TRBV3-1 (or the pseudogene TRBV3-2) and TRBJ2-1, with 7 positions matching TRBD2. CDR1 and CDR2 (germline): LGHDT, YNNKEL (reference sequence). The V gene end was trimmed by 4 bases and the J gene end by 3 bases; junction bases not matched to a gene: 9. This CDR3 spans 16 amino acids. The DNA for the CDR3 is TGTGCCAGCAGCCCCCGACTAGCAGGGTACTACAATGAGCAGTTCTTC. This translates into CASSPRLAGYYNEQFF.

V is TRBV5-8 and J is TRBJ2-3; 7 bases align to TRBD1. This CDR3 region has 14 residues. Germline CDR1 and CDR2: SGHTS and YDEGEE. V dropped 5 bases and J dropped 7; count of bases not matched to a gene: 10. The DNA of the CDR3 is TGTGCCAGCAGGAGGGGGCGGAGCCTTTATACGCAGTATTTT. As protein: CASRRGRSLYTQYF.